This T cell receptor beta chain was observed in a study of spatial heterogeneity in lung cancer (dated by TCRdb to the late 2010s). In terms of the full investigation: Beta-chain transcripts were consistently detected in greater numbers than alpha-chain transcripts, which likely reflected higher beta-chain transcript abundance. TCR alpha and beta repertoires were quantitatively compared across multiple tumor regions, matched nontumor lung and blood in non-small cell lung cancer. In the raw uncorrected reads, each unique combination of TCR and UMI appeared more than ten times on average. Nonsynonymous mutation counts, determined by whole-exome sequencing of tumor tissue, were related to TCR repertoire features. Both alpha and beta chains were TCR-sequenced in samples taken at surgery, namely 220 tumor regions, roughly 64 matched nontumor lung samples and approximately 51 PBMC samples.

Per the publication, the time point label means: sample taken at primary tumor resection. Donors were 65 to 85 patients with early-stage, untreated non-small cell lung cancer from the lung TRACERx cohort. TCR sequencing used whole RNA extracted from tumor and nontumor lung tissue, or from cryopreserved PBMC samples, without cell sorting. Only patients for whom sufficient RNA was available from at least two tumor regions were selected for TCR sequencing. Before selection, tumor and adjacent nontumor lung specimens were reviewed by a lung pathologist. The sample holds many counts of this clonotype. Its target antigen remains unknown. Base quality data are lacking; no much larger clone is found one base away. The library was built by means of 5' RACE. The data were produced on a NextSeq 500. To allow correction of PCR and sequencing errors, the TCR library protocol tagged every TCR cDNA molecule with a unique molecular identifier. The authors' pipeline ran thus. Decombinator tools were used for TCR identification, UMI-based error correction and CDR3 extraction. TCRs above a frequency of 2 per 1,000, corresponding to the top 1% of the tumor frequency distribution, were defined as expanded. Each repertoire was subsampled 100 times to 5,000 TCRs, after which Renyi diversity was computed with the R vegan package. CDR3 similarity networks were built from amino acid triplet string-kernel similarity, with CDR3s being connected when pairwise similarity was above 0.82. The raw public reads went through TCRdb reprocessing: fastp at Q25, MiXCR clone calling, in-frame beta chains kept. Every CDR3 protein is listed once, alongside the most common genes and DNA of its rows. TCRdb, rather than the study authors, made the V and J calls. Counted in this sample were some 38,000 distinct CDR3 sequences; approximately 3.1% of them appeared once. The ten largest clones take up approximately 35% of the sample.

Paper-wide results and their limitations: Additional single-cell paired TCR alpha and beta sequencing was considered necessary to confirm, at a functional level, the hypothesis that regional TCRs recognize regional mutations.

Sequencing used normal lung tissue next to the tumor, obtained at surgery. This sequence was found in a male donor with early-stage non-small cell lung cancer.

CDR3 sequence: CASSQWGQGGYQPQHF. The DNA reads as follows: TGCGCCAGCAGCCAATGGGGACAGGGGGGCTATCAGCCCCAGCATTTT. Recombination joined TRBV4-1 with TRBJ1-5; TRBD1 aligns with 11 central bases. CDR1 and CDR2 were assigned from the germline V gene as MGHRA and YSYEKL. Counted from cysteine to phenylalanine, this CDR3 has 16 amino acids. Only the CDR3 DNA is retained, 48 bases long and in frame from the first base. From V the trimming removes 2 bases and from J it removes 5 bases, while the gene matches leave 5 bases of the junction unaccounted for.